These 27 T cell receptor beta chains were sequenced from one sample in a study of prognosis after radiotherapy for stage I lung cancer. Genomic DNA was the source, and TCR beta CDR3 was amplified from it by two-round multiplex PCR. Round one of PCR was performed, and it used primers specific to each TRBV and TRBJ gene. Via MiXCR, TCRdb re-called the multiplex PCR reads, giving one row per CDR3 protein. The sample has 10,000 to 13,000 distinct CDR3 sequences; roughly 56% are singletons. This material consisted of PBMCs, taken before or after stereotactic body radiation therapy (not recorded which). The receptors here all came from a donor of 50 years or more with non-small cell lung cancer.

By proportion, this clonotype is medium-sized. This chain links TRBV2 with TRBJ1-5, with 12 bases identical to TRBD1. Germline CDR1 reads SNHLY; CDR2 reads FYNNEI. The CDR3 loop spans 15 amino acids. Trimming took 8 bases from V and 6 from J; bases not matched to a gene: 8. The CDR3 DNA sequence: TGTGCCAGCCAGGGACAGGGGGCGAACGGTCAGCCCCAGCATTTT. Encoded protein: CASQGQGANGQPQHF.

The genes are TRBV30 and TRBJ2-3; D is possibly TRBD2 (6 bases). The CDR3 extends over 16 amino acids. Trimming cost V 2 bases and J 1 base, with 16 bases left between them. CDR1 is GTSNPN, CDR2 SVGIG, per germline (reference sequence). The CDR3 nucleotides are TGTGCCTGGAGTAACGACGGGTTAGCGGGCACAGATACGCAGTATTTT. It is translated as CAWSNDGLAGTDTQYF.

In its sample, this clonotype ranks as medium-sized. Here the CDR3 DNA reads TGTGCCAGCAGCGAATCCGGGACAGGGTTGAGAAAACTGTTTTTT. This codes for CASSESGTGLRKLFF. The chain carries TRBV9 and TRBJ1-4; 9 bases agree with TRBD1. There are 15 residues in the CDR3. V was clipped by 3 bases and J by 10 bases; unmatched bases: 10. CDR1 is SGDLS, CDR2 YYNGEE, per germline. Supplemented by reference TRBV9 and TRBJ1-4, the full variable domain reads DSGVTQTPKHLITATGQRVTLRCSPRSGDLSVYWYQQSLDQGLQFLIQYYNGEERAKGNILERFSAQQFPDLHSELNLSSLELGDSALYFCASSESGTGLRKLFFGSGTQLSVL.

In its sample, this clonotype was seen many times. The rearrangement joins TRBV10-3 to TRBJ2-5; the D gene is possibly TRBD2 (6 bases). Trimming took off 6 bases at V and 5 bases at J, with 10 bases between the two ends. Germline CDR1 and CDR2: ENHRY and SYGVKD. This CDR3 is built from 12 residues. The CDR3 DNA follows: TGTGCCATCAGGGCCGCGGGGGAGACCCAGTACTTC. Translation gives CAIRAAGETQYF.

The chain recombines TRBV6-1 with TRBJ2-7, with D perhaps TRBD2 (6 bases). Trimming removed 2 bases at V and 5 bases at J, with 25 bases between. The CDR3 sequence is 18 residues long. The germline V gene encodes CDR1 MNHNS and CDR2 SASEGT. Here the CDR3 DNA reads TGTGCCAGCAGTGAATTCTTCCCCTCCGGAGGGCTTGGGAACGAGCAGTACTTC. It codes for CASSEFFPSGGLGNEQYF.

This clonotype was counted once. The chain carries TRBV19 and TRBJ1-5, with a weak D call TRBD1 (5 bases). Germline V lookup: CDR1 LNHDA, CDR2 SQIVND (reference sequence). V lost 3 bases and J 4 bases, leaving 19 bases between the germline ends. The CDR3 loop spans 17 amino acids. CDR3 sequence reads: CASSILAPGRGNQPQHF. The CDR3 DNA follows: TGTGCCAGTAGTATCCTGGCACCGGGACGGGGGAATCAGCCCCAGCATTTT.

The V call is TRBV20-1, the J call TRBJ2-3; the D is unclear. Germline V gives CDR1 DFQATT, CDR2 SNEGSKA (reference sequence). V was clipped by 0 bases and J by 5 bases, with 3 bases between them. The CDR3 is made up of 11 amino acids. The CDR3 is CSAREVDTQYF. The CDR3, as DNA: TGCAGTGCTAGAGAGGTAGATACGCAGTATTTT.

V is TRBV6-2 or TRBV6-3 and J is TRBJ1-5; 8 positions match TRBD1. Looked up from germline, CDR1 is MNHEY and CDR2 is SVGEGT. CDR3 length: 15 amino acids. The V gene end was trimmed by 5 bases and the J gene end by 3 bases; junction bases not matched to a gene: 6. The CDR3 DNA sequence: TGTGCCAGCAGTCCCGGGACAGGCTTCAATCAGCCCCAGCATTTT. This translates into CASSPGTGFNQPQHF.

This clonotype occurred many times. This chain joins TRBV5-4 and TRBJ2-2; the D is unclear. Germline V gives CDR1 SGHNT, CDR2 YYREEE (reference sequence). Deletions cut 6 bases from V and 0 bases from J, with 6 bases between. This CDR3 spans 13 amino acids. CDR3 sequence: CASNLPNTGELFF. In nucleotides, the CDR3 is TGTGCCAGCAACCTACCGAACACCGGGGAGCTGTTTTTT.

The chain joins TRBV27 to TRBJ2-5, with 7 bases lining up with TRBD1. Germline CDR1 reads MNHEY; CDR2 reads SMNVEV (reference sequence). The V segment lost 5 bases and the J segment 4 bases; nucleotides outside the gene matches: 13. The CDR3 consists of 16 residues. CDR3 in DNA: TGTGCCAGCAGTCCCCGACAGGGCGTGGGCGTAGAGACCCAGTACTTC. Translation gives CASSPRQGVGVETQYF.

This clonotype counts as medium-sized. The chain has TRBV20-1 and TRBJ1-6; D is uncertain. This CDR3 is 14 amino acids long. The ends were cut back, 4 bases at V and 5 bases at J, with 12 bases in the middle. In germline, CDR1 is DFQATT, CDR2 SNEGSKA (reference sequence). The CDR3 nucleotides are TGCAGTGCTACCAGACAACGGAATAATTCACCCCTCCACTTT. This sequence encodes CSATRQRNNSPLHF.

This clonotype was recorded a few times. V and J are TRBV2 and TRBJ2-7; 7 nucleotides align to TRBD2. V gave up 6 bases and J gave up 1 base; unmatched junction bases: 6. This CDR3 has 14 residues. Germline V gives CDR1 SNHLY, CDR2 FYNNEI. The CDR3 DNA reads as TGTGCCAGCAGCGAAAGCGGGGCATCCTACGAGCAGTACTTC. Amino acids: CASSESGASYEQYF. Full variable domain (missing parts from reference TRBV2 and TRBJ2-7): EPEVTQTPSHQVTQMGQEVILRCVPISNHLYFYWYRQILGQKVEFLVSFYNNEISEKSEIFDDQFSVERPDGSNFTLKIRSTKLEDSAMYFCASSESGASYEQYFGPGTRLTVT.

This clonotype was counted ten times or more. This may stem from a read error, because a much larger clone lies one nucleotide away. V is TRBV30 and J is TRBJ2-1; D gene ambiguous. V was shortened by 3 bases and J by 10 bases, with 13 bases between the two germline ends. CDR1 GTSNPN and CDR2 SVGIG come from the germline V gene (reference sequence). The CDR3 loop spans 12 amino acids. The CDR3: CAWRSTEREQFF. CDR3 coding DNA: TGTGCCTGGAGGTCCACAGAGAGAGAGCAGTTCTTC.

Comments on this clonotype: An end of the junction does not agree with germline; a read error may underlie this. V and J are TRBV6-5 and TRBJ1-6; 8 bases match TRBD1. Germline CDR1 and CDR2: MNHEY and SVGAGI. This CDR3 is 17 amino acids long. Written as DNA, the CDR3 is TGTGCCAGCATTTACTCCGGCAGGGGGCATCTTAATTCACCCCTCCACTTT. This encodes CASIYSGRGHLNSPLHF.

This clonotype was found many times. This sequence joins TRBV27 and TRBJ2-5; perhaps TRBD1 as D (7 bases). Per the germline V gene, CDR1 is MNHEY and CDR2 is SMNVEV (reference sequence). The CDR3 loop spans 15 amino acids. Trimming took off 2 bases at V and 9 bases at J, with 19 bases between the two ends. The CDR3 here is CASSLAGTALGAQYF. Here the CDR3 DNA reads TGTGCCAGCAGTTTAGCGGGGACAGCCCTGGGGGCCCAGTACTTC.

The chain couples TRBV6-1 to TRBJ1-2, with D hard to call. The germline CDR1 and CDR2 sequences are MNHNS and SASEGT. This CDR3 comprises 12 residues. V was clipped by 6 bases and J by 8 bases, with 13 bases between them. CDR3 sequence reads: CASRRERWGYTF. The CDR3 coding sequence is TGTGCCAGCAGGAGGGAACGTTGGGGCTACACCTTC.

This clonotype is classed as medium-sized. The CDR3 region is CASSFSGSTGELFF. The CDR3 bases are TGTGCCAGCAGTTTTAGCGGGTCTACCGGGGAGCTGTTTTTT. This chain links TRBV6-4 with TRBJ2-2; the match to TRBD2 covers 7 bases. V trimming: 5 bases; J trimming: 5 bases; junction bases outside the gene matches: 5. The germline V gene has CDR1 MRHNA and CDR2 SNTAGT. The CDR3 extends over 14 amino acids.

The chain is built from TRBV2 and TRBJ2-1, with D hard to call. This CDR3 spans 12 amino acids. The V end lost 4 bases, the J end lost 4 bases, and 5 bases lay between the germline ends. In germline, CDR1 is SNHLY, CDR2 FYNNEI. For the CDR3, the DNA is TGTGCCAGCAGTGTTGGGTACAATGAGCAGTTCTTC. Translating it yields CASSVGYNEQFF.

The V and J genes are TRBV6-2 or TRBV6-3 and TRBJ1-2, with TRBD1 matching 9 bases. Trimming at V came to 5 bases and at J to 6 bases, leaving 16 bases not matched to a gene. Germline CDR1 is MNHEY and CDR2 is SVGEGT. CDR3 length equals 17 residues. In DNA, the CDR3 is TGTGCCAGCAGTGAAGCCATAAGTACGACAGGGGGGGATGGCTACACCTTC. Translation: CASSEAISTTGGDGYTF.

The V gene is TRBV6-1, the J gene TRBJ2-7, with D perhaps given as TRBD1 or TRBD2 (5 bases each). This CDR3 spans 14 amino acids. Germline-derived CDR1 and CDR2 are MNHNS and SASEGT. V lost 5 bases to trimming and J lost 3 bases, with 14 bases between them. DNA for the CDR3: TGTGCCAGCAGTATGGGACGGGGCTACTACGAGCAGTACTTC. Protein sequence: CASSMGRGYYEQYF.

The chain uses TRBV27 and TRBJ1-5; a weak D match, TRBD1 (6 bases). This CDR3 spans 15 amino acids. Germline V gives CDR1 MNHEY, CDR2 SMNVEV (reference sequence). Trimming left V 6 bases short and J 10 bases short, with 22 bases between. The CDR3 DNA follows: TGTGCCAGCAGCGTGACAGGAGCGGGGACGCGTCCCCAGCATTTT. Translated, it gives CASSVTGAGTRPQHF.

V and J are TRBV11-3 and TRBJ2-3, with D uncertain. This CDR3 has 15 amino acids. Germline V gene data show CDR1 as SGHNT and CDR2 as YENEEA. Trimming cost V 5 bases and J 0 bases, with 12 bases left between them. CDR3 nucleotide sequence: TGTGCCAGCAGCCAACTGGGGTCTAGCACAGATACGCAGTATTTT. It translates to CASSQLGSSTDTQYF.

The chain couples TRBV9 to TRBJ2-1; D not certain. V was clipped by 7 bases and J by 8 bases, with 22 bases between them. The CDR3 contains 15 residues. Germline V gives CDR1 SGDLS, CDR2 YYNGEE. CDR3 loop: CASSYGTLKSDEQFF. Here the CDR3 DNA reads TGTGCCAGCTCCTACGGTACATTAAAATCAGATGAGCAGTTCTTC. Based on the CDR3 plus reference TRBV9 and TRBJ2-1, the full variable domain is DSGVTQTPKHLITATGQRVTLRCSPRSGDLSVYWYQQSLDQGLQFLIQYYNGEERAKGNILERFSAQQFPDLHSELNLSSLELGDSALYFCASSYGTLKSDEQFFGPGTRLTVL.

The chain has TRBV5-1 and TRBJ1-1, with D unclear. Per the germline V gene, CDR1 is SGHRS and CDR2 is YFSETQ. Trimming shortened V by 7 bases and J by 2 bases, and 18 bases separated the two germline ends. This CDR3 has 15 residues. The CDR3 DNA sequence: TGCGCCAGCTTCCCCGGAGGAGGAGAAAACACTGAAGCTTTCTTT. It yields the protein CASFPGGGENTEAFF.

This clonotype was detected once. The CDR3 region has the DNA TGTGCCAGCAGCCAGACAGGGGAGGGATCACCCCTCCACTTT. Translated: CASSQTGEGSPLHF. J is TRBJ1-6 and V is TRBV12-3 or TRBV12-4; 8 bases map to TRBD1. V dropped 6 bases and J dropped 10; count of bases not matched to a gene: 8. This CDR3 has 14 amino acids.

This chain connects TRBV24-1 to TRBJ2-2; a possible D gene is TRBD1 (5 bases). Trimming cost V 12 bases and J 4 bases, with 11 bases left between them. CDR3 length: 12 residues. Germline V gene data show CDR1 as KGHDR and CDR2 as SFDVKD. DNA of the CDR3: TGTGCCGCAGGGCAGGGCACCGGGGAGCTGTTTTTT. The encoded protein is CAAGQGTGELFF.

Of note for this clonotype: At one end, the junction sequence differs from germline, possibly due to a read error. The chain carries TRBV7-8 and TRBJ2-1; D is possibly TRBD2 (5 bases). Germline V gene data show CDR1 as SGHVS and CDR2 as FQNEAQ. This CDR3 is 15 amino acids long. The CDR3 loop is CSSSLALDSYNEQSF. The CDR3 region has the DNA TGTTCCAGCAGCTTAGCCCTGGACTCCTACAATGAGCAGTCCTTC.